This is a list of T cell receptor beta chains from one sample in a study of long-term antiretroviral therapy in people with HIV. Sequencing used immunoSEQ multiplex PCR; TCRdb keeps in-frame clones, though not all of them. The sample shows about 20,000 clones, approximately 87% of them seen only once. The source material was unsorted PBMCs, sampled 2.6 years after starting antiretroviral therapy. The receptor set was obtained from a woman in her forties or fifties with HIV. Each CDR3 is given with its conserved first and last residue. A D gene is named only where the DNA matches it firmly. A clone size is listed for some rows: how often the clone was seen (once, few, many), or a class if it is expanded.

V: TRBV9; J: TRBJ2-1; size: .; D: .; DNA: TGTGCCAGCAGCGTAGGGGCAGCCTCCTACAATGAGCAGTTCTTC; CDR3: CASSVGAASYNEQFF
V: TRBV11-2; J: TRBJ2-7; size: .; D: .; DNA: TGTGCCAGCAGCTTAGGGCGGGCGCCTCCCTACGAGCAGTACTTC; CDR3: CASSLGRAPPYEQYF
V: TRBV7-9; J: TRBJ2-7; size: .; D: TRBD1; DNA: TGTGCCAGCAGCTTAGGACAGGGGTTGAACGAGCAGTACTTC; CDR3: CASSLGQGLNEQYF
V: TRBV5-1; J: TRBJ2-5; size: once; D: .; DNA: TGCGCCAGCAGTCCCTCCCCCACAGTACAAGAGACCCAGTACTTC; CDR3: CASSPSPTVQETQYF
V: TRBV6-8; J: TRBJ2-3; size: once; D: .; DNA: TGTGCCAGCAGTTGTTTGGGAATCACAGATACGCAGTATTTT; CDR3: CASSCLGITDTQYF
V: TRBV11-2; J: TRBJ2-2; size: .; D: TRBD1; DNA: TGTGCCAGCAGCTTGGACAGGGGTGGTGCCGGGGAGCTGTTTTTT; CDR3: CASSLDRGGAGELFF
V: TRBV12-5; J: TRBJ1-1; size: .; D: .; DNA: TGTGCTAGTGGTTTGGGGAACACTGAAGCTTTCTTT; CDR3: CASGLGNTEAFF
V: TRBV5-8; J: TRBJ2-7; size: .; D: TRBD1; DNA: TGTGCCAGCAGCTTACAGGGGGGATCCTACGAGCAGTACTTC; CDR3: CASSLQGGSYEQYF
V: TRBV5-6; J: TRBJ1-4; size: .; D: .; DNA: TGTGCCAGCAGCTTGCCAGGGATAGAAAAACTGTTTTTT; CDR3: CASSLPGIEKLFF
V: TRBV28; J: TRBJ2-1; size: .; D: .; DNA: TGTGCCAGCAGTTTAGGCGGGGGCGCTTGGAATGAGCAGTTCTTC; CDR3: CASSLGGGAWNEQFF
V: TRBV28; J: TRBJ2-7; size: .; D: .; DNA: TGTGCCAGCAGCGACGCTGACAGTTACGAGCAGTACTTC; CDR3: CASSDADSYEQYF
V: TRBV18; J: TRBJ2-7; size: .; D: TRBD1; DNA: TGTGCCAGCTCACCCCTGGCAGGGGGCAACGAGCAGTACTTC; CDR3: CASSPLAGGNEQYF
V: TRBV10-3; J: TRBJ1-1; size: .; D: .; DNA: TGTGCCATCAGCAGGGAGAACACTGAAGCTTTCTTT; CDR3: CAISRENTEAFF
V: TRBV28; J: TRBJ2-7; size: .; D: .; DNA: TGTGCCAGCAGAACTTATGAGGGCGCCTACGAGCAGTACTTC; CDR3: CASRTYEGAYEQYF
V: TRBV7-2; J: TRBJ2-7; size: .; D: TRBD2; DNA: TGTGCCAGCAGCGCAGGGAGGGGCTACGAGCAGTACTTC; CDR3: CASSAGRGYEQYF
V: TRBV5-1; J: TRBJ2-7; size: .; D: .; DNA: TGCGCCAGCCTAGGGGCCTCGGGTGGTTACGAGCAGTACTTC; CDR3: CASLGASGGYEQYF
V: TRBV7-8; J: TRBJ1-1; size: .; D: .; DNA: TGTGCCAGCAGCTTAAACCTAGCGGGGAACACTGAAGCTTTCTTT; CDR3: CASSLNLAGNTEAFF
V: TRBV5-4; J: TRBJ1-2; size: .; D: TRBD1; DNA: TGTGCCAGCAGCATCCGGGACAGCATTAACTATGGCTACACCTTC; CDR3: CASSIRDSINYGYTF
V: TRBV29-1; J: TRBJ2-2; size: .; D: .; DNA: TGCAGCGTCAAACGCGCAGGGGTGGCCGGGGAGCTGTTTTTT; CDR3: CSVKRAGVAGELFF
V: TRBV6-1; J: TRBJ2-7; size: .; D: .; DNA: TGTGCCAGCAGTGAAGCGGGACGGGACTCTCGGAGCTTC; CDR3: CASSEAGRDSRSF
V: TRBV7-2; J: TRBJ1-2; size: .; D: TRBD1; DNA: TGTGCCAGCATCAAGGGCTCCGGGACAGGCTATGGCTACACCTTC; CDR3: CASIKGSGTGYGYTF
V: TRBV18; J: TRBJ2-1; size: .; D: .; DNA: TGTGCCAGCTCAGGGGACGCCTACAATGAGCAGTTCTTC; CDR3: CASSGDAYNEQFF
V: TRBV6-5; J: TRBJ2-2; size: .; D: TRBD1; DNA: TGTGCCAGCAGCCGACAGGGATACACCGGGGAGCTGTTTTTT; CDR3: CASSRQGYTGELFF
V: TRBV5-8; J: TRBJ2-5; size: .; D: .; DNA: TGTGCCAGCAGCCTTTACCAAGAGACCCAGTACTTC; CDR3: CASSLYQETQYF
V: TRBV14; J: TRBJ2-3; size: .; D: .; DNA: TGTGCCAGCAGCCGCAAGGACTACAGCACAGATACGCAGTATTTT; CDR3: CASSRKDYSTDTQYF
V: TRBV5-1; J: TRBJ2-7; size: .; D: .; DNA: TGCGCCAGCAGCTTGGAGGTCGGGATGACCCCTGAGTACTTC; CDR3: CASSLEVGMTPEYF
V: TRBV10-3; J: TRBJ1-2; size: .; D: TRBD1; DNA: TGTGCCATCAGTGAGTCCTTATTGAGGGGGCCTGGCTACACCTTC; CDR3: CAISESLLRGPGYTF
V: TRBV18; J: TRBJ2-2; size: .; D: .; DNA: TGTGCCAGCTCACCCTTCTCGGGAAACACCGGGGAGCTGTTTTTT; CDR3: CASSPFSGNTGELFF
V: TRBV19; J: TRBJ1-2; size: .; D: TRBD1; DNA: TGTGCCAGTACCGTACAGGGGAAGGATGGCTACACCTTC; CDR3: CASTVQGKDGYTF
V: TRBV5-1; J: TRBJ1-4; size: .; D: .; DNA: TGCGCCAGCAGCCTCACTCCGGGGGCAGCAACTAATGAAAAACTGTTTTTT; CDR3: CASSLTPGAATNEKLFF
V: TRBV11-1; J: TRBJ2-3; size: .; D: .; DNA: TGTGCCAGCAGCTGGGGCCGACTAGCAGATACGCAGTATTTT; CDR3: CASSWGRLADTQYF
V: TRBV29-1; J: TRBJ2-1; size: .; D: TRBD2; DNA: TGCAGCGTTGCACCTAGCGGGAGGGAGAATGAGCAGTTCTTC; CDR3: CSVAPSGRENEQFF
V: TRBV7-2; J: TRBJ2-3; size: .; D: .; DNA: TGTGCCAGCAGCTCGGATCTCACAGATACGCAGTATTTT; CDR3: CASSSDLTDTQYF
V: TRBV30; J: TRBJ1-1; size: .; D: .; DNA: TGTGCCTGGAGTGTACTGGAGAACACTGAAGCTTTCTTT; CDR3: CAWSVLENTEAFF
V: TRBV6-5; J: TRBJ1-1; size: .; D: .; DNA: TGTGCCAGCAGTTTGGGCAGCCGCCCTGAAGCTTTCTTT; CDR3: CASSLGSRPEAFF
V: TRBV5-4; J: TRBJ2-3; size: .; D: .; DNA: TGTGCCAGCAGCCGTGAGGGGGGGACAGATACGCAGTATTTT; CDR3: CASSREGGTDTQYF
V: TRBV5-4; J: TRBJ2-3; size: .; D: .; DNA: TGTGCCAGCAGCTTCGGCATCCCCACAGATACGCAGTATTTT; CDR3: CASSFGIPTDTQYF